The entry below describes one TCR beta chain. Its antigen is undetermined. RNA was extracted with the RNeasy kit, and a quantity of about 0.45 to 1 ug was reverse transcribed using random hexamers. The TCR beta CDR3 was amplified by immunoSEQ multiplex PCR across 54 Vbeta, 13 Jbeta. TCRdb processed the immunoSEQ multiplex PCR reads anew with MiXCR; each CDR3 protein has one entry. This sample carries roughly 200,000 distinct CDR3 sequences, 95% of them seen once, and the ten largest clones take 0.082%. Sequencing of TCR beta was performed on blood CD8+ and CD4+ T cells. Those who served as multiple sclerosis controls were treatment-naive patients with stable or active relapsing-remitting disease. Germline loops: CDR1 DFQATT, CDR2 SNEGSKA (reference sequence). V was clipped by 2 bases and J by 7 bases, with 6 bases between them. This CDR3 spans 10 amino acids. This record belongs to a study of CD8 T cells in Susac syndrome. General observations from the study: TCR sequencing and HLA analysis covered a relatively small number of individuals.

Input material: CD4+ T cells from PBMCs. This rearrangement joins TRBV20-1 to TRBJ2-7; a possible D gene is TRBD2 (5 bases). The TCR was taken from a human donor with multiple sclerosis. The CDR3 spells CSARKREQYF. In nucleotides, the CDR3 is TGCAGTGCTAGAAAGCGGGAGCAGTACTTC.